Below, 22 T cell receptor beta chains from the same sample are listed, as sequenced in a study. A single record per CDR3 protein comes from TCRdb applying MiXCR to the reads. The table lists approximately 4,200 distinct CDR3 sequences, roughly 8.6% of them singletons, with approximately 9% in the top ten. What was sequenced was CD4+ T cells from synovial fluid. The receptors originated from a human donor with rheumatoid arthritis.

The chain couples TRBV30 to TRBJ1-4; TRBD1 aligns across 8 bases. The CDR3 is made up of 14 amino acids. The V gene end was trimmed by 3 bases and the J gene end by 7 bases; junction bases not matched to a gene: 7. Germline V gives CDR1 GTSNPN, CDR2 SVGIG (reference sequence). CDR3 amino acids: CAWSRAGGSEKLFF. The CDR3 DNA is TGTGCCTGGAGCCGGGCAGGGGGCAGTGAAAAACTGTTTTTT. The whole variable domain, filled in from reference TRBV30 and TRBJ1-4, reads SQTIHQWPATLVQPVGSPLSLECTVEGTSNPNLYWYRQAAGRGLQLLFYSVGIGQISSEVPQNLSASRPQDRQFILSSKKLLLSDSGFYLCAWSRAGGSEKLFFGSGTQLSVL.

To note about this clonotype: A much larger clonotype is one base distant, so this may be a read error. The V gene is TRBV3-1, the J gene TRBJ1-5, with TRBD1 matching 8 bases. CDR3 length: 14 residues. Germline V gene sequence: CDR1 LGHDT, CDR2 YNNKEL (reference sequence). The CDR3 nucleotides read TGTGCCAACAGCCGACAGGGGAGCAATCAGCCCCAGCATTTT. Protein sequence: CANSRQGSNQPQHF.

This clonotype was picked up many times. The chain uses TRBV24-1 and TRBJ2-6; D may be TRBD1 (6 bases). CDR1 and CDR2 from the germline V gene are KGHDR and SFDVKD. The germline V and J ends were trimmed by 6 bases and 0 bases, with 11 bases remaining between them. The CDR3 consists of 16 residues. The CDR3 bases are TGTGCCACCAGTCGGACAGTTAGCTCTGGGGCCAACGTCCTGACTTTC. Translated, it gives CATSRTVSSGANVLTF.

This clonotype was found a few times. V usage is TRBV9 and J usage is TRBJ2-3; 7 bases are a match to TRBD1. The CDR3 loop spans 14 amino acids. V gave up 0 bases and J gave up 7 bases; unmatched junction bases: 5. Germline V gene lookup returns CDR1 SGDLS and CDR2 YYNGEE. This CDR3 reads CASSVAGQVNTQYF. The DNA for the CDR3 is TGTGCCAGCAGCGTAGCTGGACAGGTAAATACGCAGTATTTT.

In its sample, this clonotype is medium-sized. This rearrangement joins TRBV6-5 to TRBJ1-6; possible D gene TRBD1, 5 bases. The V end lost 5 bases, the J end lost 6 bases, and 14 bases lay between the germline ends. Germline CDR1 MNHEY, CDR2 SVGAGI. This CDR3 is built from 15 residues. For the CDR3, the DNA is TGTGCCAGCAGTCAATTACAGGCTCTTAATTCACCCCTCCACTTT. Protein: CASSQLQALNSPLHF.

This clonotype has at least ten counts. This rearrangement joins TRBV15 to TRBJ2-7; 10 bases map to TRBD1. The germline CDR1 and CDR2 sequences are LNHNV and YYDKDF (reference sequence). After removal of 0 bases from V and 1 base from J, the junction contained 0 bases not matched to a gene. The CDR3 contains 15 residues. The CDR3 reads CATSREGQGSYEQYF. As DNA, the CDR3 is TGTGCCACCAGCAGAGAGGGACAGGGGTCCTACGAGCAGTACTTC.

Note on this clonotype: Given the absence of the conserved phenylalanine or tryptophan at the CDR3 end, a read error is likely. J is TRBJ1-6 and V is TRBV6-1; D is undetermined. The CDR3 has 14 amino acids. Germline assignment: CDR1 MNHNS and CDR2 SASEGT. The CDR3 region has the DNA TGTGCCAGTAGTGAATTGCCACTTAATTCACCCCTCCACATT. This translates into CASSELPLNSPLHI.

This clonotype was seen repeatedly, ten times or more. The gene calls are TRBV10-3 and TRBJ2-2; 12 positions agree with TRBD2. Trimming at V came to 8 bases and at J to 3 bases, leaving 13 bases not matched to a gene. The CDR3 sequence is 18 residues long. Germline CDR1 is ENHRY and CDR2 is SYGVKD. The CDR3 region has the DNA TGTGCCATCGGGACAGGGCTGACTAGCGGGAGACACACCGGGGAGCTGTTTTTT. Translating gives CAIGTGLTSGRHTGELFF.

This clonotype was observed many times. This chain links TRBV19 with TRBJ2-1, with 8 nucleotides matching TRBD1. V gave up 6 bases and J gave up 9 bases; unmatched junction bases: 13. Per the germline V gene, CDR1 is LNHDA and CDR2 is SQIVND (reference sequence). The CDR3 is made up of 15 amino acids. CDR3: CASSRWTGIGGEQFF. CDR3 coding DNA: TGTGCCAGTAGCCGCTGGACAGGGATCGGTGGTGAGCAGTTCTTC.

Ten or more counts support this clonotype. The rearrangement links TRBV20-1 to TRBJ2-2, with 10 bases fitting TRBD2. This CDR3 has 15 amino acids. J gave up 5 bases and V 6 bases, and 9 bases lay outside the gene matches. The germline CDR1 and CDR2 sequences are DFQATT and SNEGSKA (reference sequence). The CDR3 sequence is CSASPSGSRTGELFF. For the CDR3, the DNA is TGCAGTGCGAGCCCTAGCGGGAGTCGGACCGGGGAGCTGTTTTTT.

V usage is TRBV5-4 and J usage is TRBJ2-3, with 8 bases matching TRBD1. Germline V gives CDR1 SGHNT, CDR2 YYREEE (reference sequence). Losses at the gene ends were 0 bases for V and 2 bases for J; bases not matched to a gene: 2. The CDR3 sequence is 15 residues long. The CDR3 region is CASSLAQGATDTQYF. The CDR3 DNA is TGTGCCAGCAGCTTGGCTCAGGGGGCCACAGATACGCAGTATTTT.

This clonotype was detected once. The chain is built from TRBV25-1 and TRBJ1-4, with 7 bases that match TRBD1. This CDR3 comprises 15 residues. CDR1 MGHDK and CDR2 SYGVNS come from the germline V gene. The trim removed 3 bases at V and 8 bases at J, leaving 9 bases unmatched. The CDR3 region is CASSDYRQGGEKLFF. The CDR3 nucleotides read TGTGCCAGCAGTGACTATCGACAGGGAGGAGAAAAACTGTTTTTT.

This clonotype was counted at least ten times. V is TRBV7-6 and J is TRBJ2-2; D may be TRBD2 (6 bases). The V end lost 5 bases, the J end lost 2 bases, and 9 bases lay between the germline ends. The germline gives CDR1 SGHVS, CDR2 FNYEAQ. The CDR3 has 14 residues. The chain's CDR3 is CASSTGLNTGELFF. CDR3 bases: TGTGCCAGCAGCACGGGACTTAACACCGGGGAGCTGTTTTTT.

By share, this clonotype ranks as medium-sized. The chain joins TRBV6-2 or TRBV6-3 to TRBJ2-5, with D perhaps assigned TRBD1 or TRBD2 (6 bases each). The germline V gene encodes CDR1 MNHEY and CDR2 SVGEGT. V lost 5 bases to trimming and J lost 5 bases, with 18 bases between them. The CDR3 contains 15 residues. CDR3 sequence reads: CASSDHYEGGETQYF. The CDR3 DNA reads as TGTGCCAGCAGTGACCACTACGAAGGGGGGGAGACCCAGTACTTC.

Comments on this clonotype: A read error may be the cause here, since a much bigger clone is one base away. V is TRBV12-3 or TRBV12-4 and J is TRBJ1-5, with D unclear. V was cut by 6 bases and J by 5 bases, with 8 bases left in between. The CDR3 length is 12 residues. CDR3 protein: CASSRNDQPQHF. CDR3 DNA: TGTGCCAGCAGCAGGAATGATCAGCCCCAGCATTTT.

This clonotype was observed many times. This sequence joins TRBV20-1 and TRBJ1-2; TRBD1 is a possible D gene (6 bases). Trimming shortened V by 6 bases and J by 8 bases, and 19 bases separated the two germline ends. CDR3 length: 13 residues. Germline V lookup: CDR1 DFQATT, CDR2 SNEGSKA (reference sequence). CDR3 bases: TGCAGTGCCATGGGGGGCGCCAATGACGGCTACACCTTC. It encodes CSAMGGANDGYTF.

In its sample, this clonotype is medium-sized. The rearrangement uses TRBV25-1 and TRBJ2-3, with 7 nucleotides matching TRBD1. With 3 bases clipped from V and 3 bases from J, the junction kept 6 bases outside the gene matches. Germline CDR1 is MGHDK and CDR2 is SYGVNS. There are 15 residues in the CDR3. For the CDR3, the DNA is TGTGCCAGCAGTGAGAGACAGGGTTCGACAGATACGCAGTATTTT. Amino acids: CASSERQGSTDTQYF.

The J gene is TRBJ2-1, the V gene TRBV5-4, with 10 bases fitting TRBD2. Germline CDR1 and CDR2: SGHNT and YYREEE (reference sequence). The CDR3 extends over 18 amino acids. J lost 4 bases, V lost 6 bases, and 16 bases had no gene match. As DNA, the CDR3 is TGTGCCAGCACCCGACGGGGGGTAGCGGGAGGACCTTACAATGAGCAGTTCTTC. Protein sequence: CASTRRGVAGGPYNEQFF. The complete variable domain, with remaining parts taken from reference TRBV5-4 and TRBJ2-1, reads ETGVTQSPTHLIKTRGQQVTLRCSSQSGHNTVSWYQQALGQGPQFIFQYYREEENGRGNFPPRFSGLQFPNYSSELNVNALELDDSALYLCASTRRGVAGGPYNEQFFGPGTRLTVL.

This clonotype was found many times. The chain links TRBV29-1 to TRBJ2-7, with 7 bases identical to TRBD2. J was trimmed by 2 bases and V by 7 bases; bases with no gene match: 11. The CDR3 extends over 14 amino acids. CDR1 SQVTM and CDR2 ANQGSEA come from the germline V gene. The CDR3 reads CSARLGGSPYEQYF. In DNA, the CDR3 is TGCAGCGCTAGGCTTGGCGGGAGCCCCTACGAGCAGTACTTC.

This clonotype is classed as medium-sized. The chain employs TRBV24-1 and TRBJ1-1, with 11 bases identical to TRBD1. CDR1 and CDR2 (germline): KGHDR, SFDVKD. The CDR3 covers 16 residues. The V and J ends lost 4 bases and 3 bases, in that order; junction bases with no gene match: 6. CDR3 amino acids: CATSDSDRGPDTEAFF. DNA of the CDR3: TGTGCCACCAGTGACTCGGACAGGGGGCCGGACACTGAAGCTTTCTTT.

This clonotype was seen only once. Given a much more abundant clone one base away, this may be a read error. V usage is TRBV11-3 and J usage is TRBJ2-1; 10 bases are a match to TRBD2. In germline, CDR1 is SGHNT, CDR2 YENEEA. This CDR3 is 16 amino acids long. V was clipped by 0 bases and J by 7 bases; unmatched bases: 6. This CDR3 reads CASSLEEGLARNEQFF. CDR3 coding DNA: TGTGCCAGCAGCTTAGAGGAGGGACTAGCGAGGAATGAGCAGTTCTTC.

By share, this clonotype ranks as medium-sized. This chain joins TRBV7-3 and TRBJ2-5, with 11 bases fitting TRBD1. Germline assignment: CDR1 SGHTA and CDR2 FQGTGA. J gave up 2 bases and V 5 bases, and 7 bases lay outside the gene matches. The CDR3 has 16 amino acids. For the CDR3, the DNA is TGTGCCAGCAGCCTTAGGACAGGGGGCTATCAAGAGACCCAGTACTTC. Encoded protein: CASSLRTGGYQETQYF.